This T cell receptor beta chain derives from a study of PD-1 blockade in classical Hodgkin lymphoma. Details on this clone: The antigen remains unidentified.

This CDR3 is 14 amino acids long. Germline CDR1 SEHNR, CDR2 FQNEAQ (reference sequence). The ends were cut back, 1 base at V and 6 bases at J, with 9 bases in the middle. Findings and limits, study-wide: It was among complete responders that baseline diversity resembled that of newly diagnosed patients.

The repertoire was sequenced with immunoSEQ multiplex PCR; TCRdb's copy has only in-frame clones and lacks some. The data contain more than 40,000 clones, approximately 80% of them singletons. The time point denotes: cycle 4 day 1 (C4D1), after five to seven weeks of nivolumab. Each of the patients experienced relapse following autologous stem cell transplantation, and their brentuximab vedotin exposure differed. This TCR came from a human donor with classical Hodgkin lymphoma. The sample consisted of peripheral blood mononuclear cells (PBMCs), taken before the fourth cycle of nivolumab. V is TRBV7-9 and J is TRBJ2-2, with D hard to call. The CDR3 DNA follows: TGTGCCAGCAGCTTAGGTCAGATCGCCGGGGAGCTGTTTTTT. It specifies CASSLGQIAGELFF.